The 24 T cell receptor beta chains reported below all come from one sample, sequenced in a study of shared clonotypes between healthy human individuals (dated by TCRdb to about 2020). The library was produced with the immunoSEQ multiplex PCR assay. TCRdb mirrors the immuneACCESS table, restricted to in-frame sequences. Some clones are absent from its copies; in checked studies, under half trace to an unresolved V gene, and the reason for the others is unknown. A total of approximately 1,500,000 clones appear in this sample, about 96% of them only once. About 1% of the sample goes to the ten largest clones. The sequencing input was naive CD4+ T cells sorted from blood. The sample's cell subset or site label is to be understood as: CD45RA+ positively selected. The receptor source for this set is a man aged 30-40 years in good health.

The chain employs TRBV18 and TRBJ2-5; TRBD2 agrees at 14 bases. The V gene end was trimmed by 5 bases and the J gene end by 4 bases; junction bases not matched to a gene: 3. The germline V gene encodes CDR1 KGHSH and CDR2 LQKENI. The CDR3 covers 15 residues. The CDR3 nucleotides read TGTGCCAGCTCAGCTGGGACTAGCGGGGGAGAGACCCAGTACTTC. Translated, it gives CASSAGTSGGETQYF. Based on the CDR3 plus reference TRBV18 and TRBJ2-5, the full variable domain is NAGVMQNPRHLVRRRGQEARLRCSPMKGHSHVYWYRQLPEEGLKFMVYLQKENIIDESGMPKERFSAEFPKEGPSILRIQQVVRGDSAAYFCASSAGTSGGETQYFGPGTRLLVL.

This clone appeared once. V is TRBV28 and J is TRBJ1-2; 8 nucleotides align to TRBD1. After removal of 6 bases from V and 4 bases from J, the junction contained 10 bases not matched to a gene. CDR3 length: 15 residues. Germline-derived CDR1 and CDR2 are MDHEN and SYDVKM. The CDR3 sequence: CASRRQGPVSYGYTF. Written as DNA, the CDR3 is TGTGCCAGCAGAAGACAGGGGCCGGTCAGCTATGGCTACACCTTC.

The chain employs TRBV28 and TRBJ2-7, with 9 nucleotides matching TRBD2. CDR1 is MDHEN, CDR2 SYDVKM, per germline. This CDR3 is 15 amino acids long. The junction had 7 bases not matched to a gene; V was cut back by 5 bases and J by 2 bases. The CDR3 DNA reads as TGTGCCAGCAGTCCCCATAGCGGGAGCGCCTACGAGCAGTACTTC. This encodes CASSPHSGSAYEQYF.

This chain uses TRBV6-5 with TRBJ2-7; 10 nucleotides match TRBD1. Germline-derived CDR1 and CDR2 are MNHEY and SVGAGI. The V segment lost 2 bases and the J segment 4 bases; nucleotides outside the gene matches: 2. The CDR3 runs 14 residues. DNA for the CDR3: TGTGCCAGCAGTTACGTGGACAGGGGGTACGAGCAGTACTTC. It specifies CASSYVDRGYEQYF.

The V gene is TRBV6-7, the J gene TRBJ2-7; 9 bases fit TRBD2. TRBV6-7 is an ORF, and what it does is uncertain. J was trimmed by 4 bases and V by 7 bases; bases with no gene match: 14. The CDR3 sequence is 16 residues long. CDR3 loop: CASTIPVASGEYEQYF. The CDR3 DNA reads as TGTGCCAGCACAATTCCGGTCGCTAGCGGGGAATACGAGCAGTACTTC.

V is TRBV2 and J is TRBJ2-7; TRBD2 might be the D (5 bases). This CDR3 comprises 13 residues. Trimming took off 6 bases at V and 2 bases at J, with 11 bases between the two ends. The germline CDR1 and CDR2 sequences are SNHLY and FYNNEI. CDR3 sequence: CASSGEMTYEQYF. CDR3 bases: TGTGCCAGCAGCGGGGAGATGACCTACGAGCAGTACTTC.

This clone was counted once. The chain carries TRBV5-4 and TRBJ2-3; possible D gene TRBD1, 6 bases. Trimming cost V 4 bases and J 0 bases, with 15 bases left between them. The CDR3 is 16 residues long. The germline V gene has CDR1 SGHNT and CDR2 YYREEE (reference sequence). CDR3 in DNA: TGTGCCAGCAGCCGTGGACAGCGAGCTAGCACAGATACGCAGTATTTT. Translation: CASSRGQRASTDTQYF.

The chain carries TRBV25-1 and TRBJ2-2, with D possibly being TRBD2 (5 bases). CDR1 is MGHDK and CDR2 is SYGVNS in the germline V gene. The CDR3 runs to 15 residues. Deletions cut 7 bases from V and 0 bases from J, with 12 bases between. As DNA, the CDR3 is TGTGCCAGCAAAGGAGAAGCGGCGAACACCGGGGAGCTGTTTTTT. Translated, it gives CASKGEAANTGELFF.

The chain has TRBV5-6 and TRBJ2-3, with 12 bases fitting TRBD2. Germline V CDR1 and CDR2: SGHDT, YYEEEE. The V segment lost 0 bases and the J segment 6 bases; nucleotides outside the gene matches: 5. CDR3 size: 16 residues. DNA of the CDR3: TGTGCCAGCAGCTTGGTCCTAGCGGGAGGGATGGATACGCAGTATTTT. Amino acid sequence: CASSLVLAGGMDTQYF.

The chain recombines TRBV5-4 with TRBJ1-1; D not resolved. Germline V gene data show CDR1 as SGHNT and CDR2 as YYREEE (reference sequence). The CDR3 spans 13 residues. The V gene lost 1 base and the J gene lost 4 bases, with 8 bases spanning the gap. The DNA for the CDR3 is TGTGCCAGCAGCTTGAGTACCGGCACTGAAGCTTTCTTT. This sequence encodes CASSLSTGTEAFF.

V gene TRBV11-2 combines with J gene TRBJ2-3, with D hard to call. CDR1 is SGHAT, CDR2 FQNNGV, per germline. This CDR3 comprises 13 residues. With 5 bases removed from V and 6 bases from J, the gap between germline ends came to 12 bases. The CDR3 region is CASSPTLGDTQYF. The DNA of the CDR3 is TGTGCCAGCAGCCCTACGCTCGGGGATACGCAGTATTTT.

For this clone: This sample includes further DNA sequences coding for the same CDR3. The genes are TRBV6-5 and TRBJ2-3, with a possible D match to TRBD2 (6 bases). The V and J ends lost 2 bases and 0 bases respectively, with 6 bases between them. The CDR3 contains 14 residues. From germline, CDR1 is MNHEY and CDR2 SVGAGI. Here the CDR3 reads CASSYSGSTDTQYF. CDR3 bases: TGTGCCAGCAGTTACAGCGGGAGCACAGATACGCAGTATTTT.

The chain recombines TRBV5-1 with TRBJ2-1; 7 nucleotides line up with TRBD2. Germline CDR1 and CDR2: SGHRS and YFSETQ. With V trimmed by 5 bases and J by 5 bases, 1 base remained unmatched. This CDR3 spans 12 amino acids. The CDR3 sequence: CASSREDNEQFF. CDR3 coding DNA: TGCGCCAGCAGTCGGGAGGACAATGAGCAGTTCTTC.

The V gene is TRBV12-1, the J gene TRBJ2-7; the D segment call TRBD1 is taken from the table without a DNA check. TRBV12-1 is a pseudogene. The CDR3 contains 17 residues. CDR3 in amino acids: CASSLGQGPLSSYEQYF. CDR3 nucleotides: TGTGCCAGCAGCTTGGGACAGGGACCGCTGAGCTCCTACGAGCAGTACTTC.

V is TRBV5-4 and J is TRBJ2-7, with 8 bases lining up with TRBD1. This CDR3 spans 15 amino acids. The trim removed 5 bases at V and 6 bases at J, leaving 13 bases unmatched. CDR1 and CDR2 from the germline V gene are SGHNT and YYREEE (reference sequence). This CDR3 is CASSFNPGGAGEQYF. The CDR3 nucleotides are TGTGCCAGCAGTTTCAACCCAGGGGGCGCGGGCGAGCAGTACTTC.

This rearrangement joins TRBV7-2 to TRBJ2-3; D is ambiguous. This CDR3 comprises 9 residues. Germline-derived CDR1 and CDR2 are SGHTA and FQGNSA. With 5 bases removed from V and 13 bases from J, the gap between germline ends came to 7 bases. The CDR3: CASSRQEYF. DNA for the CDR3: TGTGCCAGCAGCCGCCAGGAGTATTTT.

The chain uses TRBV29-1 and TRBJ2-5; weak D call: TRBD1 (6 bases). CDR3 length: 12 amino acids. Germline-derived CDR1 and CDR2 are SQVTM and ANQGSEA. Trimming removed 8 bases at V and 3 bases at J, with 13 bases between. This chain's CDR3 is CSTTGHEETQYF. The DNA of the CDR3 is TGCAGCACTACGGGACACGAAGAGACCCAGTACTTC.

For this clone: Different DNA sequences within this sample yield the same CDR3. CDR3 nucleotides: TGTGCCAGCAGTTACTCTCGGAATACGCAGTATTTT. This sequence encodes CASSYSRNTQYF. The rearrangement uses TRBV6-5 and TRBJ2-3; D not certain. The germline V gene encodes CDR1 MNHEY and CDR2 SVGAGI. V lost 0 bases and J lost 7, with 5 bases in between. This CDR3 is built from 12 residues.

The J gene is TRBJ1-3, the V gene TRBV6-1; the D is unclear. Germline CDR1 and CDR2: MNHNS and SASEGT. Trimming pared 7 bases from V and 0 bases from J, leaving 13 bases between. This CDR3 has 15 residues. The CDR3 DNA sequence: TGTGCCAGCACCCAGAACGACGACTCTGGAAACACCATATATTTT. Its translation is CASTQNDDSGNTIYF.

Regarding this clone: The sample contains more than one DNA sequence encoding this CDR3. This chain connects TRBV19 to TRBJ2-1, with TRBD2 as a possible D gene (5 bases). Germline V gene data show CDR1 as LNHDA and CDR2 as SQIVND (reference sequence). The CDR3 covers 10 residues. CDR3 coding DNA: TGTGCAACGGGGAGAAATGAGCAGTTCTTC. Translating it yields CATGRNEQFF.

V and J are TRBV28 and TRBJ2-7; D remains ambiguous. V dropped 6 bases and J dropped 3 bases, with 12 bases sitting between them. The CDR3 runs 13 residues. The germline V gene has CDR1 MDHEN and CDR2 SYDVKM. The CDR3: CASSPPTFYEQYF. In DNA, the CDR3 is TGTGCCAGCAGCCCACCGACATTCTACGAGCAGTACTTC.

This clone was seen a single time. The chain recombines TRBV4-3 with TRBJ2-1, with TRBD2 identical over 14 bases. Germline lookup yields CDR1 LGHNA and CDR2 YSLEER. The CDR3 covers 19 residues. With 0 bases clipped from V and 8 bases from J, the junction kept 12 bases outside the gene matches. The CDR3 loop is CASSQDLPGLAGVWDEQFF. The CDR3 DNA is TGCGCCAGCAGCCAAGATCTTCCGGGACTAGCGGGAGTTTGGGATGAGCAGTTCTTC.

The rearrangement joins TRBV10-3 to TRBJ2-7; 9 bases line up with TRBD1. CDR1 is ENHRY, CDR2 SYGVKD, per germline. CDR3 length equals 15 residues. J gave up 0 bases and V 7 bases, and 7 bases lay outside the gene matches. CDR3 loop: CAITPTGGLSYEQYF. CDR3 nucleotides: TGTGCCATCACTCCGACAGGGGGGCTCTCCTACGAGCAGTACTTC.

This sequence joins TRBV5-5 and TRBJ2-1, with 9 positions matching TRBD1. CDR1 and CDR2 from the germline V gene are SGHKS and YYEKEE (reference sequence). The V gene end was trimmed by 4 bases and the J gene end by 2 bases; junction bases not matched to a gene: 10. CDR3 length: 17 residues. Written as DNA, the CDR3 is TGTGCCAGCAGCCTTGCCCCCGGGACAGGGCCCTACAATGAGCAGTTCTTC. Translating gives CASSLAPGTGPYNEQFF.